A single TCR beta chain is shown here with its context. As yet, its antigen is unknown. This sample was taken from a study of shared clonotypes between healthy human individuals. Whole-study findings and limits: The naive CD4 repertoires of a few donors were compared, and approximately 4.5% of clonotypes were shared. Expectations were that clonotype sharing among donors would be affected by sequencing depth.

The data were produced by immunoSEQ multiplex PCR, yet TCRdb's version contains in-frame clones alone and is incomplete. The sample gives roughly 850,000 clones, approximately 96% of which show up once; about 0.21% is in the top ten. Positive CCR7 selection of CD45RO-negative cells yielded the naive CD8 cells, and terminally differentiated effector memory CD45RA+ cells were excluded. All the donors were Caucasian adults who lived in Nashville, Tennessee. CDR3 length: 15 amino acids. From germline, CDR1 is SEHNR and CDR2 FQNEAQ (reference sequence). Between the trimmed V and J ends, which lost 4 bases and 2 bases, there was a span of 13 bases.

This clonotype was obtained from a young man in good health. V gene TRBV7-9 combines with J gene TRBJ2-3, with D possibly being TRBD2 (6 bases). The specimen sequenced was naive CD8+ T cells sorted from blood. The CDR3 DNA reads TGTGCCAGCAGCTACACTCTAGCGAACACAGATACGCAGTATTTT. This translates into CASSYTLANTDTQYF.